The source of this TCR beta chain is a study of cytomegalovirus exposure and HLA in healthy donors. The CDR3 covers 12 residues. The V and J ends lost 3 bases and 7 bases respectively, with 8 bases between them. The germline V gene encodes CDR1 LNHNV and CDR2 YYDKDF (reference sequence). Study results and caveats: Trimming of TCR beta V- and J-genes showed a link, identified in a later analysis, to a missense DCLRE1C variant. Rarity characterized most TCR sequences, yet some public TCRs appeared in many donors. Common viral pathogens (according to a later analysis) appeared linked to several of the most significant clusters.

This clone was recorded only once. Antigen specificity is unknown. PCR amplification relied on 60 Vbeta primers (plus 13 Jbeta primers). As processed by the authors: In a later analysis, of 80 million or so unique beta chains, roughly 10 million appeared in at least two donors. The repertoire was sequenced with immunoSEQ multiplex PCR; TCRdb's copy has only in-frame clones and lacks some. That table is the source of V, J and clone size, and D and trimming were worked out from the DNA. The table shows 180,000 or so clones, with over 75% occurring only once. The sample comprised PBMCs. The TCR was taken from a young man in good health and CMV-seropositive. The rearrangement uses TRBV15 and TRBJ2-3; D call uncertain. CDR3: CATSRSVNTQYF. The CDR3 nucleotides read TGTGCCACCAGCAGGAGCGTCAATACGCAGTATTTT.